These T cell receptor beta chains were read from a single sample in a study of blood T cell repertoires in COVID-19. TCRdb keeps only in-frame clones here, not all; method: immunoSEQ multiplex PCR. The sample contains about 320,000 clones, roughly nine tenths of which appear only once. Sequenced sample: PBMCs or T cells enriched from blood (not recorded which). The receptors were gathered from a woman in her thirties who had been exposed to COVID-19. Each CDR3 is given with its conserved first and last residue. Each record gives: CDR3 protein, clone size, J gene, V gene. Size values are once, few and many counts, or a class for expanded clones, and some rows have none.

CDR3 protein: CASSPRQGTYNEQFF; clone size: -; J gene: TRBJ2-1; V gene: TRBV7-2
CDR3 protein: CASSQVTGDSYEQYF; clone size: -; J gene: TRBJ2-7; V gene: TRBV4-1
CDR3 protein: CASSGRVWHEQYF; clone size: -; J gene: TRBJ2-7; V gene: TRBV7-8
CDR3 protein: CAISGQGRTDTQYF; clone size: -; J gene: TRBJ2-3; V gene: TRBV10-3
CDR3 protein: CASSLRGQFYGYTF; clone size: -; J gene: TRBJ1-2; V gene: TRBV7-9
CDR3 protein: CASSEGGGGNEAFF; clone size: once; J gene: TRBJ1-1; V gene: TRBV4-1
CDR3 protein: CASSIDRAQPQHF; clone size: -; J gene: TRBJ1-5; V gene: TRBV19
CDR3 protein: CASSLPAGTGSYEQYF; clone size: -; J gene: TRBJ2-7; V gene: TRBV5-1
CDR3 protein: CASSLVSGANYGYTF; clone size: once; J gene: TRBJ1-2; V gene: TRBV5-1
CDR3 protein: CASSLTGAGGLENIQYF; clone size: -; J gene: TRBJ2-4; V gene: TRBV27
CDR3 protein: CASRPGTGNTGELFF; clone size: -; J gene: TRBJ2-2; V gene: TRBV5-4
CDR3 protein: CASSLLSSAAYNEQFF; clone size: -; J gene: TRBJ2-1; V gene: TRBV4-1
CDR3 protein: CASSLNGVSYEQYF; clone size: -; J gene: TRBJ2-7; V gene: TRBV5-1
CDR3 protein: CASSQDRAYYNEQFF; clone size: -; J gene: TRBJ2-1; V gene: TRBV4-3
CDR3 protein: CASSLVGGTGELFF; clone size: -; J gene: TRBJ2-2; V gene: TRBV7-9
CDR3 protein: CASSQEWGGLYTDTQYF; clone size: once; J gene: TRBJ2-3; V gene: TRBV4-1
CDR3 protein: CAIQPGHLLYEQYF; clone size: -; J gene: TRBJ2-7; V gene: TRBV10-3
CDR3 protein: CASSPEGVTEAFF; clone size: -; J gene: TRBJ1-1; V gene: TRBV5-6
CDR3 protein: CASSEMSARSYYGYTF; clone size: -; J gene: TRBJ1-2; V gene: TRBV25-1
CDR3 protein: CASSTGHQETQYF; clone size: -; J gene: TRBJ2-5; V gene: TRBV2
CDR3 protein: CASTRGDGIQETQYF; clone size: -; J gene: TRBJ2-5; V gene: TRBV19
CDR3 protein: CASSLLGQGIGYTF; clone size: -; J gene: TRBJ1-2; V gene: TRBV7-8
CDR3 protein: CASELGRGVDNGYTF; clone size: -; J gene: TRBJ1-2; V gene: TRBV19
CDR3 protein: CASSLPNGRAPNTEAFF; clone size: -; J gene: TRBJ1-1; V gene: TRBV7-9
CDR3 protein: CSVGRTWTGRGTEAFF; clone size: -; J gene: TRBJ1-1; V gene: TRBV29-1